Below are 10 T cell receptor beta chains sequenced from a single sample in a study of cytomegalovirus exposure and HLA in healthy donors. Primers included in the PCR were 60 Vbeta and 13 Jbeta primers. Using immunoSEQ multiplex PCR, the repertoire was profiled, and TCRdb retains in-frame clones only, with some absent. The sample's table shows about 77,000 clones. Sample: PBMCs. Receptors originate from a man aged 50 or older in good health and CMV-seropositive.

This chain links TRBV5-1 with TRBJ1-1, with D maybe TRBD1 (6 bases). Trimming pared 1 base from V and 8 bases from J, leaving 15 bases between. Germline lookup yields CDR1 SGHRS and CDR2 YFSETQ. The CDR3 loop spans 14 amino acids. CDR3 protein: CASSLNAGDNEAFF. CDR3 in DNA: TGCGCCAGCAGCTTGAATGCAGGGGATAACGAAGCTTTCTTT.

The CDR3 bases are TGTGCCAGCAGTCGACAGGCAGGGGCGCAGTACTTC. Translation gives CASSRQAGAQYF. The chain links TRBV5-6 to TRBJ2-7, with D maybe TRBD1 (6 bases). The CDR3 consists of 12 residues. Germline-derived CDR1 and CDR2 are SGHDT and YYEEEE. V lost 5 bases, J lost 9 bases, and 15 bases lay in between.

J is TRBJ2-6 and V is TRBV19, with D hard to call. CDR1 and CDR2 from the germline V gene are LNHDA and SQIVND (reference sequence). The germline V and J ends were trimmed by 4 bases and 3 bases, with 4 bases remaining between them. This CDR3 is 13 amino acids long. CDR3 region: CASSSGGANVLTF. For the CDR3, the DNA is TGTGCCAGTAGTAGCGGTGGGGCCAACGTCCTGACTTTC.

The CDR3 DNA is TGTGCCAGCAGCCCCGGGACAGATTGGAATTACTATGGCTACACCTTC. It translates to CASSPGTDWNYYGYTF. V usage is TRBV7-9 and J usage is TRBJ1-2, with TRBD1 identical over 7 bases. The germline gives CDR1 SEHNR, CDR2 FQNEAQ (reference sequence). The J segment lost 3 bases and the V segment lost 5 bases, leaving 12 bases of the junction unmatched. The CDR3 sequence is 16 residues long.

J is TRBJ1-1 and V is TRBV30, with a weak D call TRBD1 (5 bases). Germline loops: CDR1 GTSNPN, CDR2 SVGIG (reference sequence). The V and J ends lost 0 bases and 8 bases respectively, with 16 bases between them. This CDR3 is 14 amino acids long. Here the CDR3 reads CAWSVAGPPREAFF. The CDR3 nucleotides are TGTGCCTGGAGTGTCGCAGGGCCACCTCGCGAAGCTTTCTTT.

This rearrangement joins TRBV5-1 to TRBJ2-3; maybe TRBD1 (6 bases). The V gene's germline CDR1 is SGHRS and CDR2 YFSETQ. V lost 4 bases and J lost 0, with 18 bases in between. The CDR3 runs to 17 residues. The CDR3 protein is CASSPDPEGVSTDTQYF. CDR3 in DNA: TGCGCCAGCAGCCCGGACCCTGAGGGGGTCAGCACAGATACGCAGTATTTT.

The chain is built from TRBV6-6 and TRBJ1-5; D possibly corresponds to TRBD1 (5 bases). CDR1 is MNHNY, CDR2 SVGAGI, per germline (reference sequence). V lost 1 base and J lost 7, with 14 bases in between. CDR3 length: 15 residues. The CDR3 spells CASSYYAGREQPQHF. CDR3 coding DNA: TGTGCCAGCAGTTACTACGCAGGGAGGGAGCAGCCCCAGCATTTT.

The chain joins TRBV18 to TRBJ2-3; D perhaps matches TRBD1 (5 bases). CDR3 length: 15 residues. V lost 2 bases and J 2 bases, leaving 11 bases between the germline ends. The germline V gene encodes CDR1 KGHSH and CDR2 LQKENI. DNA of the CDR3: TGTGCCAGCTCACCAGGGCAGGGCCCCACAGATACGCAGTATTTT. Protein: CASSPGQGPTDTQYF.

The rearrangement uses TRBV10-2 and TRBJ2-7; 7 nucleotides line up with TRBD1. After removal of 7 bases from V and 1 base from J, the junction contained 4 bases not matched to a gene. Per the germline V gene, CDR1 is WSHSY and CDR2 is SAAADI. The CDR3 spans 13 residues. CDR3 protein: CASTRQGSYEQYF. CDR3 nucleotide sequence: TGCGCCAGCACGAGACAGGGATCCTACGAGCAGTACTTC.

This rearrangement joins TRBV7-9 to TRBJ2-2; D perhaps matches TRBD1 (5 bases). Germline assignment: CDR1 SEHNR and CDR2 FQNEAQ (reference sequence). The CDR3 runs 16 residues. The V gene lost 1 base and the J gene lost 1 base, with 10 bases spanning the gap. The CDR3 region is CASSLEGRVNTGELFF. In nucleotides, the CDR3 is TGTGCCAGCAGCTTAGAAGGCAGGGTGAACACCGGGGAGCTGTTTTTT.